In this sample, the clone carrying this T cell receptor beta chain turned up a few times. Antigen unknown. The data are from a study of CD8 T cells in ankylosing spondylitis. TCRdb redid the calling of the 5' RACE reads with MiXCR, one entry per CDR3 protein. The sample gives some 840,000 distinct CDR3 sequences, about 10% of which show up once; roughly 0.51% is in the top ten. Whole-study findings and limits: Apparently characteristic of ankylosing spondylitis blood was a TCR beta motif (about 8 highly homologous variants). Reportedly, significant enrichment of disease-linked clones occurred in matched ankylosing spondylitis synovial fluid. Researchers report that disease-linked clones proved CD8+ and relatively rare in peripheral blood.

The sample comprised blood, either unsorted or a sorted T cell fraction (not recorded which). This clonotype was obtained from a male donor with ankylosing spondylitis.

CDR3 sequence (DNA): TGCGCCAGCAGCTTGGACACCGGGGCGGAGACCCAGTACTTC. This translates into CASSLDTGAETQYF. V usage is TRBV5-1 and J usage is TRBJ2-5, with D perhaps TRBD1 or TRBD2 (5 bases each). The V gene lost 0 bases and the J gene lost 5 bases, with 11 bases spanning the gap. The CDR3 covers 14 residues. The germline CDR1 and CDR2 sequences are SGHRS and YFSETQ. The whole variable domain, remainder taken from reference TRBV5-1 and TRBJ2-5, is KAGVTQTPRYLIKTRGQQVTLSCSPISGHRSVSWYQQTPGQGLQFLFEYFSETQRNKGNFPGRFSGRQFSNSRSEMNVSTLELGDSALYLCASSLDTGAETQYFGPGTRLLVL.